This T cell receptor beta chain was sequenced during a study of Ad26.COV2.S vaccination and SARS-CoV-2 variants. This table comes from immunoSEQ multiplex PCR, and its TCRdb copy is limited to in-frame clones, with some not included. The sample holds around 400,000 clones, about four fifths seen once. Points on this clone: No antigen is known for it.

Study-wide findings and caveats: The study found similar non-spike TCR breadth in vaccine and placebo recipients. Vaccine recipients posted higher spike-specific TCR breadth than their placebo counterparts.

This sample's treatment: roughly 19 received Ad26.COV2.S at low or high dose, single or two shots; 5 received placebo; per-sample allocation not given. Following the first vaccine or placebo injection, samples were taken on day 63. Its platform was an Ad26 vector, and its expressed antigen was Wuhan-strain SARS-CoV-2 spike. CDR3 length equals 12 residues. V lost 0 bases to trimming and J lost 8 bases, with 5 bases between them. Germline V gene sequence: CDR1 MNHNY, CDR2 SVGAGI (reference sequence). This receptor was taken from a person between 18 and 65 years old who received the Ad26.COV2.S COVID-19 vaccine or a placebo. The source material was peripheral blood, sampled in a trial of Ad26.COV2.S vaccine versus placebo. The chain carries TRBV6-6 and TRBJ1-5; D is unresolved. The chain's CDR3 is CASSYSKEPQHF. The CDR3 bases are TGTGCCAGCAGTTACTCGAAAGAGCCCCAGCATTTT.